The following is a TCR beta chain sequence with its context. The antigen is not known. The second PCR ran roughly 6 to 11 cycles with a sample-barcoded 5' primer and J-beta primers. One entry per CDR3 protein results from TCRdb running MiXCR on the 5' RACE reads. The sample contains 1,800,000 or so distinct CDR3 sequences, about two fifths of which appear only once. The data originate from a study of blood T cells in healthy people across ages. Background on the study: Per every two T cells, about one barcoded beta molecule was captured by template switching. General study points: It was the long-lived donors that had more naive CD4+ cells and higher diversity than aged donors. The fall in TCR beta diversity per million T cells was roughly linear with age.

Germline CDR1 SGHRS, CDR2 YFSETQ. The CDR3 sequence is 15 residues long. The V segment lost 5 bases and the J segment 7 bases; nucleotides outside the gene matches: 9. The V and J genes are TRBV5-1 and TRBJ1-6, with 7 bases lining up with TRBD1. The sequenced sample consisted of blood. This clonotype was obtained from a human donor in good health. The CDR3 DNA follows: TGCGCCAGCAGGAGGGTGACAGGGAGGAATTCACCCCTCCACTTT. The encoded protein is CASRRVTGRNSPLHF.